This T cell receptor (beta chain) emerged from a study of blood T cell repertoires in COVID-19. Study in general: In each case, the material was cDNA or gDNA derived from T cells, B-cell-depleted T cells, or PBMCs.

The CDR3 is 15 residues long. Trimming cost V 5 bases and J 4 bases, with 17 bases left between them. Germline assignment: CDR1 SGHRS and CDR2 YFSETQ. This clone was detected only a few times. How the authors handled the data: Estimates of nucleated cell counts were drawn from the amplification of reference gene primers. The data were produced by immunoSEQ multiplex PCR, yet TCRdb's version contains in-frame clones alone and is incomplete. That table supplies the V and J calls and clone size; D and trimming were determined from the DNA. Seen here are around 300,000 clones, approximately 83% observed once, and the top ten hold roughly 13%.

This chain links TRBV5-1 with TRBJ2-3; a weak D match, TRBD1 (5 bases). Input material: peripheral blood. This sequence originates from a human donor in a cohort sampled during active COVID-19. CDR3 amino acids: CASRPQGTLADTQYF. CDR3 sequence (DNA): TGCGCCAGCAGGCCCCAGGGAACCCTCGCAGATACGCAGTATTTT.